This entry lists 10 T cell receptor beta chains sequenced from one sample in a study of early T cells in non-severe SARS-CoV-2 infection. From the 5' RACE reads, TCRdb called clonotypes with MiXCR, one entry per CDR3 protein. There are tens of thousands of distinct CDR3 sequences in the sample; around 8% occur only once, and roughly 4.2% lies in the top ten. Sequenced: whole blood. These receptors all stem from an adult who was a healthcare worker with PCR-confirmed SARS-CoV-2 infection or an uninfected control (not recorded which).

Many counts were recorded for this clonotype. The gene calls are TRBV6-5 and TRBJ1-2, with a possible D match to TRBD1 (6 bases). The CDR3 runs 12 residues. The V end was cut by 6 bases, the J end by 5 bases, with 10 bases between. Germline CDR1 MNHEY, CDR2 SVGAGI. The CDR3 nucleotides are TGTGCCAGCAGCCCAGGGGTGTATGGCTACACCTTC. This sequence encodes CASSPGVYGYTF.

The chain couples TRBV10-3 to TRBJ2-1, with TRBD2 matching 9 bases. After removal of 0 bases from V and 9 bases from J, the junction contained 3 bases not matched to a gene. There are 14 residues in the CDR3. Germline assignment: CDR1 ENHRY and CDR2 SYGVKD. The chain's CDR3 is CAISESGTSFEQFF. CDR3 in DNA: TGTGCCATCAGTGAGTCGGGGACTAGCTTTGAGCAGTTCTTC.

This clonotype was seen a few times. This CDR3 reads CASSQDWDERTEAFF. CDR3 in DNA: TGTGCCAGCAGCCAAGATTGGGACGAGCGGACTGAAGCTTTCTTT. The chain couples TRBV3-1 to TRBJ1-1, with D possibly TRBD1 on 5 matching bases. Germline loops: CDR1 LGHDT, CDR2 YNNKEL (reference sequence). The CDR3 loop spans 15 amino acids. V was pared by 0 bases and J by 5 bases, with 13 bases between.

The gene calls are TRBV7-9 and TRBJ2-3; no reliable D call. Per germline, CDR1 SEHNR and CDR2 FQNEAQ (reference sequence). The V and J ends lost 2 bases and 1 base respectively, with 4 bases between them. The CDR3 has 13 amino acids. The CDR3 DNA sequence: TGTGCCAGCAGCTTAATCGGCACAGATACGCAGTATTTT. Amino acid sequence: CASSLIGTDTQYF.

The table lists this clonotype with many counts. J is TRBJ1-3 and V is TRBV20-1, with D possibly matching TRBD1 (5 bases). CDR1 and CDR2 from the germline V gene are DFQATT and SNEGSKA (reference sequence). Trimming took 5 bases from V and 4 from J, leaving 18 bases between them. The CDR3 contains 15 residues. As DNA, the CDR3 is TGCAGTGCTGTACCCCCGGGGGAGTCCGGAAACACCATATATTTT. Encoded protein: CSAVPPGESGNTIYF.

This clonotype came up a few times. V is TRBV15 and J is TRBJ2-3; 15 bases line up with TRBD2. Germline-derived CDR1 and CDR2 are LNHNV and YYDKDF (reference sequence). The trim removed 0 bases at V and 10 bases at J, leaving 5 bases unmatched. The CDR3 totals 16 residues. In nucleotides, the CDR3 is TGTGCCACCAGCAGAGAGGGACTAGCGGGAGGAGGGGCGCAGTATTTT. As protein: CATSREGLAGGGAQYF.

This clonotype was picked up many times. The chain carries TRBV2 and TRBJ2-1; 15 bases are shared with TRBD2. The J segment lost 6 bases and the V segment lost 7 bases, leaving 7 bases of the junction unmatched. Germline CDR1 reads SNHLY; CDR2 reads FYNNEI. This CDR3 is built from 16 residues. The CDR3 reads CASKGLAGGLVNEQFF. For the CDR3, the DNA is TGTGCCAGCAAGGGACTAGCGGGGGGCTTGGTCAATGAGCAGTTCTTC.

The sample holds a few counts of this clonotype. This chain uses TRBV3-1 with TRBJ2-7; D is unresolved. This CDR3 spans 14 amino acids. The germline gives CDR1 LGHDT, CDR2 YNNKEL (reference sequence). Trimming took off 9 bases at V and 4 bases at J, with 19 bases between the two ends. CDR3 region: CARDKDRQGYEQYF. The CDR3 nucleotides are TGTGCCAGGGATAAGGACCGACAAGGTTACGAGCAGTACTTC.

This clonotype came up many times. The chain recombines TRBV20-1 with TRBJ2-7; D is possibly TRBD1 or TRBD2 (6 bases each). The CDR3 runs 13 residues. Germline V gene lookup returns CDR1 DFQATT and CDR2 SNEGSKA (reference sequence). V was shortened by 6 bases and J by 5 bases, with 17 bases between the two germline ends. This CDR3 reads CSARVGGRHEQYF. The CDR3 coding sequence is TGCAGTGCCCGAGTGGGGGGCCGACACGAGCAGTACTTC.

This clonotype was seen more than once but under ten times. The chain is built from TRBV20-1 and TRBJ2-3; 10 nucleotides line up with TRBD2. The junction had 9 bases not matched to a gene; V was cut back by 0 bases and J by 6 bases. Germline-derived CDR1 and CDR2 are DFQATT and SNEGSKA (reference sequence). CDR3 length: 16 amino acids. CDR3 residues: CSARDPAGGPPDTQYF. CDR3 DNA sequence: TGCAGTGCTAGAGACCCAGCGGGGGGGCCGCCGGATACGCAGTATTTT.